Below, one T cell receptor (beta chain) is given with its context. Its target is not known. This sample stems from a study of T cell responses to AZD1222 COVID-19 vaccine. In the study overall: Pooling of second doses given at about 4 or about 12 weeks was done.

Study-level results: An increase in Spike-specific TCR breadth and depth was observed after two AZD1222 doses. A mostly white British donor set with more females was recruited, and clonal diversity was possibly underestimated. Vaccine-related CD4 TCRs covered spike, predominating at 160-218 and 743-854.

Clones were sequenced by immunoSEQ multiplex PCR, and TCRdb holds only the in-frame ones, with some missing. The repertoire holds around 100,000 clones, less than 90% seen once, with 16% in the top ten. This receptor was taken from an adult in good health. The material sequenced was peripheral blood, taken on day 0 of AZD1222 vaccination.

The CDR3: CASSPIGQGLSTGELFF. The DNA of the CDR3 is TGTGCCAGCTCACCAATAGGACAGGGATTGAGCACCGGGGAGCTGTTTTTT. The rearrangement links TRBV18 to TRBJ2-2, with 8 bases that match TRBD1. This CDR3 has 17 amino acids. The germline CDR1 and CDR2 sequences are KGHSH and LQKENI. The ends lost 2 bases at V and 4 bases at J; junction bases unmatched: 9.